Listed below are T cell receptor beta chains from one sample, sequenced in a study of cytomegalovirus exposure and HLA in healthy donors. Here immunoSEQ multiplex PCR was the method, and the copy in TCRdb shows in-frame clones only, minus some. Found here are about 190,000 clones, approximately 79% of them singletons; the top ten hold over 1.5%. Material: PBMCs. The receptors shown here come from a woman younger than 35 in good health and CMV-seronegative. Each CDR3 is given with its conserved first and last residue. The order of the fields is J gene, clone size, V gene, CDR3 length, D gene, CDR3 protein, CDR3 DNA. A D gene is named only where the DNA matches it firmly. For some rows the clone size is stated as once, few or many, or as a class when expanded; others skip it.

j_call: TRBJ1-2
clone_size: NA
v_call: TRBV6-1
cdr3_length: 15
d_call: NA
cdr3_aa: CASSDPQGWKDGYTF
cdr3_nt: TGTGCCAGCAGTGACCCCCAGGGCTGGAAGGATGGCTACACCTTC

j_call: TRBJ1-2
clone_size: once
v_call: TRBV10-2
cdr3_length: 18
d_call: NA
cdr3_aa: CASSDTTDSKLWGYGYTF
cdr3_nt: TGCGCCAGCAGTGATACCACGGACAGCAAACTGTGGGGCTATGGCTACACCTTC

j_call: TRBJ2-1
clone_size: NA
v_call: TRBV5-8
cdr3_length: 15
d_call: TRBD2
cdr3_aa: CASSVTGTSVFEQFF
cdr3_nt: TGTGCCAGCAGCGTTACCGGGACTAGCGTTTTCGAGCAGTTCTTC

j_call: TRBJ2-1
clone_size: once
v_call: TRBV10-3
cdr3_length: 13
d_call: NA
cdr3_aa: CAISVLKVREQFF
cdr3_nt: TGTGCCATCAGTGTATTGAAGGTGCGGGAGCAGTTCTTC

j_call: TRBJ1-1
clone_size: NA
v_call: TRBV10-2
cdr3_length: 14
d_call: TRBD1
cdr3_aa: CASSEGQGASEAFF
cdr3_nt: TGCGCCAGCAGTGAAGGACAGGGGGCCTCTGAAGCTTTCTTT

j_call: TRBJ2-7
clone_size: once
v_call: TRBV10-3
cdr3_length: 13
d_call: TRBD2
cdr3_aa: CAISEGGVYEQYF
cdr3_nt: TGTGCCATCAGTGAGGGGGGGGTCTACGAGCAGTACTTC

j_call: TRBJ2-2
clone_size: NA
v_call: TRBV6-5
cdr3_length: 16
d_call: TRBD1
cdr3_aa: CASSYSGQGIAGELFF
cdr3_nt: TGTGCCAGCAGTTACTCCGGACAGGGGATTGCCGGGGAGCTGTTTTTT

j_call: TRBJ1-1
clone_size: NA
v_call: TRBV7-9
cdr3_length: 14
d_call: TRBD1
cdr3_aa: CASSWGQINTEAFF
cdr3_nt: TGTGCCAGCAGTTGGGGACAGATTAACACTGAAGCTTTCTTT

j_call: TRBJ2-7
clone_size: NA
v_call: TRBV9
cdr3_length: 15
d_call: TRBD2
cdr3_aa: CASSSGLAGGYEQYF
cdr3_nt: TGTGCCAGCAGCTCAGGACTAGCGGGAGGCTACGAGCAGTACTTC

j_call: TRBJ1-1
clone_size: NA
v_call: TRBV19
cdr3_length: 15
d_call: TRBD1
cdr3_aa: CASGTGVDGNTEAFF
cdr3_nt: TGTGCCAGTGGGACAGGGGTCGACGGGAACACTGAAGCTTTCTTT

j_call: TRBJ2-7
clone_size: few
v_call: TRBV13
cdr3_length: 14
d_call: NA
cdr3_aa: CASNSKGDAHEQYF
cdr3_nt: TGTGCCAGCAACTCAAAAGGGGATGCCCACGAGCAGTACTTC

j_call: TRBJ2-5
clone_size: NA
v_call: TRBV7-7
cdr3_length: 13
d_call: TRBD1
cdr3_aa: CASSKDREETQYF
cdr3_nt: TGTGCCAGCAGTAAAGACAGGGAAGAGACCCAGTACTTC

j_call: TRBJ2-1
clone_size: NA
v_call: TRBV7-8
cdr3_length: 14
d_call: NA
cdr3_aa: CAILGGLAYNEQFF
cdr3_nt: TGTGCCATACTGGGTGGTCTAGCTTACAATGAGCAGTTCTTC

j_call: TRBJ2-1
clone_size: NA
v_call: TRBV20-1
cdr3_length: 11
d_call: TRBD1
cdr3_aa: CSARDQGQGFF
cdr3_nt: TGCAGTGCTAGAGATCAAGGACAGGGGTTCTTC

j_call: TRBJ2-7
clone_size: NA
v_call: TRBV30
cdr3_length: 13
d_call: TRBD2
cdr3_aa: CAWRGLETYEQYF
cdr3_nt: TGTGCCTGGAGGGGACTAGAGACCTACGAGCAGTACTTC

j_call: TRBJ2-7
clone_size: NA
v_call: TRBV6-1
cdr3_length: 14
d_call: NA
cdr3_aa: CASSERGISYEQYF
cdr3_nt: TGTGCCAGCAGTGAAAGAGGGATCTCCTACGAGCAGTACTTC

j_call: TRBJ1-2
clone_size: few
v_call: TRBV18
cdr3_length: 11
d_call: NA
cdr3_aa: CASSSTEGYTF
cdr3_nt: TGTGCCAGCTCAAGCACCGAGGGATACACCTTC

j_call: TRBJ1-1
clone_size: NA
v_call: TRBV29-1
cdr3_length: 13
d_call: TRBD1
cdr3_aa: CSVRGQGNTEAFF
cdr3_nt: TGCAGCGTAAGGGGACAGGGTAACACTGAAGCTTTCTTT

j_call: TRBJ1-2
clone_size: NA
v_call: TRBV4-3
cdr3_length: 14
d_call: NA
cdr3_aa: CASSQEPEGYGYTF
cdr3_nt: TGCGCCAGCAGCCAAGAGCCGGAGGGTTATGGCTACACCTTC

j_call: TRBJ2-5
clone_size: NA
v_call: TRBV7-8
cdr3_length: 17
d_call: TRBD2
cdr3_aa: CASSLGSGGGYQETQYF
cdr3_nt: TGTGCCAGCAGCTTGGGTTCCGGGGGAGGGTACCAAGAGACCCAGTACTTC